This TCR delta chain was obtained from a study of gamma-delta chains in newborns, infants, children. Overall study context: Microbial exposure reportedly drives polyclonal innate γδ T cell expansion after birth.

The length of the CDR3 is 19 residues. Trimming left V 5 bases short and J 5 bases short, with 24 bases between. The germline CDR1 and CDR2 sequences are GEAIGNYY and EKD. With CATT, TCRdb re-called clones from the reads. The table includes roughly 3,100 delta-chain clones, around 0.31% detected once. In this sample, this clone turned up a few times. The TCRdb record carries a much larger clone's protein, which differs from this DNA's translation at residue 4; a read error is the likely cause, and the protein listed here is the DNA translation. The clonotype originates from a child who was a newborn, infant or young child, either healthy, febrile or measles-vaccinated (not recorded which). The sample consisted of blood. The rearrangement joins TRDV2 to TRDJ3; perhaps TRDD3 as D (6 bases). CDR3 nucleotides: TGTGCCTGTGGCGGCATCGTGGGGGGCCAGTCCCGGGACACCCGACAGATGTTTTTC. It translates to CACGGIVGGQSRDTRQMFF.